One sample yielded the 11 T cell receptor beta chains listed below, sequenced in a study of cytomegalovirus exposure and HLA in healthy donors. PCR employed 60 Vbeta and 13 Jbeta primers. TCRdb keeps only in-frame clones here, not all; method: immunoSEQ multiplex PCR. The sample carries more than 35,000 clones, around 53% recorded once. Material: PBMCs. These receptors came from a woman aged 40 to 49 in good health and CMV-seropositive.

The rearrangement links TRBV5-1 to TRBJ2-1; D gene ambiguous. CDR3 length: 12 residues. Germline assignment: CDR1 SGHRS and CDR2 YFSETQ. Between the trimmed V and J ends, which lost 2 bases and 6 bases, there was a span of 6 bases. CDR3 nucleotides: TGCGCCAGCAGCTTTAATCTCAATGAGCAGTTCTTC. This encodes CASSFNLNEQFF.

Written as DNA, the CDR3 is TGTGCCAGCAGTGAAGTGGACAGGGGACAGCCCCAGCATTTT. Protein product: CASSEVDRGQPQHF. The V and J genes are TRBV2 and TRBJ1-5; 9 nucleotides agree with TRBD1. CDR1 SNHLY and CDR2 FYNNEI come from the germline V gene. The CDR3 loop spans 14 amino acids. J lost 7 bases, V lost 1 base, and 2 bases had no gene match.

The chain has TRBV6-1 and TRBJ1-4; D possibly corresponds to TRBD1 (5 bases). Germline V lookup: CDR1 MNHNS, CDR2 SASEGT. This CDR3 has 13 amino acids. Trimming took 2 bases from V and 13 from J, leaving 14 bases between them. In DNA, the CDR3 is TGTGCCAGCAGTGAAACTTACGGGGGTCGACTGTTTTTT. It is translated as CASSETYGGRLFF.

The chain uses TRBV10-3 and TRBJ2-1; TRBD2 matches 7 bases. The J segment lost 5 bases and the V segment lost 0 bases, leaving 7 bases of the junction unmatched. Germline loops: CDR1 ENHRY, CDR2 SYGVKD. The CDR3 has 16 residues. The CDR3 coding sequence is TGTGCCATCAGTGAGTCGAGTCTAGCGGCAAACAATGAGCAGTTCTTC. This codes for CAISESSLAANNEQFF.

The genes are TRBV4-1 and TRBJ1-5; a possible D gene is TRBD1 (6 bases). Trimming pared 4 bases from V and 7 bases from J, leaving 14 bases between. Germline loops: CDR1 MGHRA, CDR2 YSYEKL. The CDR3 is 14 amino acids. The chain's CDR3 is CASSRTGRGQPQHF. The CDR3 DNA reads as TGCGCCAGCAGCCGTACAGGGCGAGGCCAGCCCCAGCATTTT.

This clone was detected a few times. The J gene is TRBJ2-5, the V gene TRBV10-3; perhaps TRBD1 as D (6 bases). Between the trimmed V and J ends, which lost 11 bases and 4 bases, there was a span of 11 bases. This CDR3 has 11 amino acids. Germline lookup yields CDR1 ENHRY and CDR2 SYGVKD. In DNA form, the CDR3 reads TGTGCCGAAAAACAGGGAGAGACCCAGTACTTC. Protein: CAEKQGETQYF.

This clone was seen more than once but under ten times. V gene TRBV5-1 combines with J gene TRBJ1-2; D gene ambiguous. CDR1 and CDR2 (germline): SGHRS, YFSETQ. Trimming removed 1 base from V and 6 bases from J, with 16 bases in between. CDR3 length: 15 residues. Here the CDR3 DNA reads TGCGCCAGCAGCTTGTTTCCGGGGATCGATGATGGCTACACCTTC. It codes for CASSLFPGIDDGYTF.

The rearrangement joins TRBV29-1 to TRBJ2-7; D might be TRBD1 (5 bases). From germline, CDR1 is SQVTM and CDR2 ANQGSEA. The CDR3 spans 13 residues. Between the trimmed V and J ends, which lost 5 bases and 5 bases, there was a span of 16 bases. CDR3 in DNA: TGCAGCGTTAAGGTAGGGGCGTATGACGAGCAGTACTTC. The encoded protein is CSVKVGAYDEQYF.

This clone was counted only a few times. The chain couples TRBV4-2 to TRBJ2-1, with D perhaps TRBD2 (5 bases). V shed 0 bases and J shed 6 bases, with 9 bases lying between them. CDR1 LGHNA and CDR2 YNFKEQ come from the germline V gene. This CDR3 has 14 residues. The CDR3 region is CASSQDQEVNEQFF. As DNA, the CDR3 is TGTGCCAGCAGCCAAGATCAGGAGGTCAATGAGCAGTTCTTC.

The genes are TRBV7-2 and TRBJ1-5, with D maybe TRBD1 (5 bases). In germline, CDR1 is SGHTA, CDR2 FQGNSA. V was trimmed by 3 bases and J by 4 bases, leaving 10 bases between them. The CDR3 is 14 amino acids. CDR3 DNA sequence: TGTGCCAGCAGCTTGGGGGGTTATAATCAGCCCCAGCATTTT. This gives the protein CASSLGGYNQPQHF.

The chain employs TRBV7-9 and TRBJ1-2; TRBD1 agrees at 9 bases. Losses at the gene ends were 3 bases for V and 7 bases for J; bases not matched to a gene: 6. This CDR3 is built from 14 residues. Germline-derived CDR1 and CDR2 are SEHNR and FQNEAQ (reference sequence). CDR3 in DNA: TGTGCCAGCAGCTTTCGGGACAGGGCCGGTGGCTACACCTTC. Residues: CASSFRDRAGGYTF. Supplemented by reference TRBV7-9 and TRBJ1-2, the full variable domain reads DTGVSQNPRHKITKRGQNVTFRCDPISEHNRLYWYRQTLGQGPEFLTYFQNEAQLEKSRLLSDRFSAERPKGSFSTLEIQRTEQGDSAMYLCASSFRDRAGGYTFGSGTRLTVV.